The sequence of this TCR beta chain was determined in a study of shared clonotypes between healthy human individuals. The V end lost 2 bases, the J end lost 5 bases, and 10 bases lay between the germline ends. The CDR3 length is 13 residues. Per germline, CDR1 SGHNT and CDR2 YYREEE (reference sequence). Assay: immunoSEQ multiplex PCR; the TCRdb copy retains only in-frame clones and omits some. This sample has roughly 2,300,000 clones, with roughly 90% found just once. The specimen was naive CD4+ T cells from PBMCs. Subset indicated: CD45RA+ positively selected. The chain has TRBV5-4 and TRBJ2-5; no clear D. This TCR was sampled from a man between 18 and 35 years old in good health. Some clones in this sample may be carry-over from other donors' samples. CDR3 residues: CASSFRPGETQYF. The CDR3, as DNA: TGTGCCAGCAGCTTTCGCCCTGGGGAGACCCAGTACTTC. The variable domain in full, with the rest retrieved from reference TRBV5-4 and TRBJ2-5, is ETGVTQSPTHLIKTRGQQVTLRCSSQSGHNTVSWYQQALGQGPQFIFQYYREEENGRGNFPPRFSGLQFPNYSSELNVNALELDDSALYLCASSFRPGETQYFGPGTRLLVL.